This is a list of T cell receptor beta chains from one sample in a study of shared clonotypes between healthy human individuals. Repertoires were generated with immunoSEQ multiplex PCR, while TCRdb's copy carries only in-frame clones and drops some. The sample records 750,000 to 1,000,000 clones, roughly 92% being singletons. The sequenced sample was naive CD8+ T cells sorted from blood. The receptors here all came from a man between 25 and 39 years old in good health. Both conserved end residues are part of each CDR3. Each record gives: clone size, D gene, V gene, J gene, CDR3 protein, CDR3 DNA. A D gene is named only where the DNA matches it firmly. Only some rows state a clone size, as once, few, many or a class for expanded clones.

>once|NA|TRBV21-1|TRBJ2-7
CARPGEWSSGYRGQYF
TGTGCCAGACCCGGAGAATGGTCTAGCGGGTACCGGGGGCAGTACTTC
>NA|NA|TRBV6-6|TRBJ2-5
CASRGVAALQETQYF
TGTGCCAGCAGAGGGGTAGCGGCACTTCAAGAGACCCAGTACTTC
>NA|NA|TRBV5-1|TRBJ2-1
CASSHPRRDEQFF
TGCGCCAGCAGCCACCCTCGTAGGGATGAGCAGTTCTTC
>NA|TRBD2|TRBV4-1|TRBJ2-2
CASSLAGTNTGELFF
TGCGCCAGCAGCCTAGCGGGAACGAACACCGGGGAGCTGTTTTTT
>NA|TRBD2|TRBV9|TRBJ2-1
CASSVEAGAYNEQFF
TGTGCCAGCAGCGTAGAGGCGGGAGCCTACAATGAGCAGTTCTTC
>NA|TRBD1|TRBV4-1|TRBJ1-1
CASSQRDRGNTEAFF
TGCGCCAGCAGTCAAAGAGACAGGGGCAACACTGAAGCTTTCTTT
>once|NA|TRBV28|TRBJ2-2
CASAPGTNTGELFF
TGTGCCAGCGCGCCCGGGACGAACACCGGGGAGCTGTTTTTT
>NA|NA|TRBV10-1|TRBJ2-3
CASSEFRGDTQYF
TGCGCCAGCAGTGAGTTCAGGGGAGATACGCAGTATTTT
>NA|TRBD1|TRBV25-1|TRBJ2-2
CASSGIGQGVGTGELFF
TGTGCCAGCAGTGGCATTGGGCAGGGGGTTGGCACCGGGGAGCTGTTTTTT
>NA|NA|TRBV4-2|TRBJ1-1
CASSPGPTEAFF
TGTGCCAGCAGCCCCGGACCGACTGAAGCTTTCTTT
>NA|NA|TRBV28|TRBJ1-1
CASSLDAGEGTEAFF
TGTGCCAGCAGTTTAGATGCAGGGGAAGGCACTGAAGCTTTCTTT
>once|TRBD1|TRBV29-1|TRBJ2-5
CSVEAWTGLGETQYF
TGCAGCGTTGAAGCATGGACAGGGCTAGGGGAGACCCAGTACTTC
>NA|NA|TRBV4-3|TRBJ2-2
CASSQEAGNIGELFF
TGCGCCAGCAGCCAAGAGGCAGGGAATATCGGGGAGCTGTTTTTT
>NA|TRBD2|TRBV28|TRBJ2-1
CASSPRAGLAGGYNEQFF
TGTGCCAGCAGCCCCAGGGCGGGACTAGCGGGAGGATACAATGAGCAGTTCTTC
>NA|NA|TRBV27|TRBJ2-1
CASSSGHIYNEQFF
TGTGCCAGCAGTTCAGGACATATTTACAATGAGCAGTTCTTC
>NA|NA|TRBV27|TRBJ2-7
CASSPATDVSYEQYF
TGTGCCAGCAGCCCTGCCACAGACGTCTCCTACGAGCAGTACTTC
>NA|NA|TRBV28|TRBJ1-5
CASSLGQGYQPQHF
TGTGCCAGCAGTTTAGGGCAGGGTTACCAGCCCCAGCATTTT
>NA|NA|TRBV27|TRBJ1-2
CASSSSPTMAGYTF
TGTGCCAGCAGTTCGTCCCCAACTATGGCTGGCTACACCTTC
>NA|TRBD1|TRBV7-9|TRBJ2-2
CASSQSWDRVRELFF
TGTGCCAGCAGCCAGTCCTGGGACAGGGTGAGGGAGCTGTTTTTT
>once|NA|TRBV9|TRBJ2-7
CASSPGDGNYEQYF
TGTGCCAGCAGCCCGGGGGACGGAAACTACGAGCAGTACTTC
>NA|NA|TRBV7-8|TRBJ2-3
CASSSPVVAVSTDTQYF
TGTGCCAGCAGCTCCCCAGTTGTCGCTGTAAGCACAGATACGCAGTATTTT
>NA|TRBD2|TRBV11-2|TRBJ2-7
CASSSAGTSPYEQYF
TGTGCCAGCAGCTCGGCCGGGACTAGCCCCTACGAGCAGTACTTC
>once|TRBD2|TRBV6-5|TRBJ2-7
CASSQTSSSYEQYF
TGTGCCAGCAGTCAGACTAGCAGCTCCTACGAGCAGTACTTC
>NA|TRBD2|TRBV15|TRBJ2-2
CATSSLAETNTGELFF
TGTGCCACCAGCAGCCTAGCGGAGACGAACACCGGGGAGCTGTTTTTT
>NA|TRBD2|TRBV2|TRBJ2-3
CACSRRETEATDTQYF
TGTGCCTGTTCAAGGCGGGAGACCGAAGCCACAGATACGCAGTATTTT
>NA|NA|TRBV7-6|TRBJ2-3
CASSALLADTQYF
TGTGCCAGCAGCGCGCTCCTTGCAGATACGCAGTATTTT
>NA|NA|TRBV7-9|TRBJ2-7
CASSPYEGSYEQYF
TGTGCCAGCAGCCCCTACGAGGGTTCGTACGAGCAGTACTTC
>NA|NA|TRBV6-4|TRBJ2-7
CASSETYGGLGWQYF
TGTGCCAGCAGTGAGACGTATGGGGGCCTGGGTTGGCAGTACTTC
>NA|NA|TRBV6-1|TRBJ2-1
CASSPSFYNEQFF
TGTGCCAGCAGTCCCTCCTTTTACAATGAGCAGTTCTTC
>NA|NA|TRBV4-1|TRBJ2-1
CASSQAPSFYEQFF
TGCGCCAGCAGCCAAGCTCCTAGCTTTTATGAGCAGTTCTTC
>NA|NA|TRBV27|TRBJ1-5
CASSLYGARQPQHF
TGTGCCAGCAGTTTATATGGGGCACGTCAGCCCCAGCATTTT
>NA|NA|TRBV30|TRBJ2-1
CAWSVGWGEQFF
TGTGCCTGGAGTGTAGGGTGGGGTGAGCAGTTCTTC
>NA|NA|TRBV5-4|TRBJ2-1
CASSWTNEQFF
TGTGCCAGCAGCTGGACTAATGAGCAGTTCTTC
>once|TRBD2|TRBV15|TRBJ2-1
CATSGRELGRDSSYNEQFF
TGTGCCACCAGCGGACGGGAGTTAGGGAGGGATAGCTCCTACAATGAGCAGTTCTTC
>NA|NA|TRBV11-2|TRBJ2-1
CASSRTPHQGSGNEQFF
TGTGCCAGCAGCCGGACTCCCCACCAGGGTTCTGGCAATGAGCAGTTCTTC
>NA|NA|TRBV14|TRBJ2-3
CASSQFDTTTQYF
TGTGCCAGCAGCCAGTTCGACACAACGACGCAGTATTTT
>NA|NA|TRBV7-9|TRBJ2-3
CAVPGPFTDTQYF
TGTGCCGTGCCGGGACCCTTCACAGATACGCAGTATTTT
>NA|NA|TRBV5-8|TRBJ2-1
CASSLGTTPNWNEQFF
TGTGCCAGCAGCTTGGGTACCACCCCCAACTGGAATGAGCAGTTCTTC
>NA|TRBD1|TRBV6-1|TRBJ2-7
CASSWDRGLWEQYF
TGTGCCAGCAGTTGGGACAGGGGGTTATGGGAGCAGTACTTC
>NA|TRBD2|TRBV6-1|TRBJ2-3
CASSPSGRKADTQYF
TGTGCCAGCAGCCCTAGCGGGAGGAAGGCAGATACGCAGTATTTT
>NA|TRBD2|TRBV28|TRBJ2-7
CASTPGGGPHSYEQYF
TGTGCCAGCACCCCCGGGGGGGGCCCCCACTCCTACGAGCAGTACTTC
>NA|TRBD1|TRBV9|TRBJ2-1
CASSVVEGASSYNEQFF
TGTGCCAGCAGCGTAGTAGAGGGGGCGAGCTCCTACAATGAGCAGTTCTTC
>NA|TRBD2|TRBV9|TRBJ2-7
CASSVSGTREQYF
TGTGCCAGCAGCGTTTCCGGGACTAGGGAGCAGTACTTC
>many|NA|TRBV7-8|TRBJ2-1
CASSLGHSYYNEQFF
TGTGCCAGCAGCTTAGGTCATTCATACTACAATGAGCAGTTCTTC
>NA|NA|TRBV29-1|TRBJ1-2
CSVEESGGENYGHTF
TGCAGCGTTGAAGAATCCGGAGGGGAGAACTATGGCCACACCTTC
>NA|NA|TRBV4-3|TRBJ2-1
CASSQISYNEQFF
TGCGCCAGCAGCCAGATTTCCTACAATGAGCAGTTCTTC
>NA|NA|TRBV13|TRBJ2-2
CASSSLTGELFF
TGTGCCAGCAGCTCGCTTACCGGGGAGCTGTTTTTT
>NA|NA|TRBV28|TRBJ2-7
CASSLTGVSYEQYF
TGTGCCAGCAGTTTAACGGGAGTGTCCTACGAGCAGTACTTC
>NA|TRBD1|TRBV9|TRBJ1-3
CASSSRTGENTIYF
TGTGCCAGCAGCTCCCGGACAGGGGAAAACACCATATATTTT
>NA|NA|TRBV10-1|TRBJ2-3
CASSEEITDTQYF
TGCGCCAGCAGTGAGGAGATCACAGATACGCAGTATTTT
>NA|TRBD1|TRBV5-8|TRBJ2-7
CASSWDRGTSYEQYF
TGTGCCAGCAGCTGGGACAGGGGGACTAGCTACGAGCAGTACTTC
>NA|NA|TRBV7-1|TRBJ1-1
CASSKTLNTEAFF
TGTGCCAGCAGCAAGACATTGAACACTGAAGCTTTCTTT
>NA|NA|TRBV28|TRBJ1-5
CASSTPGVGNQPQHF
TGTGCCAGCAGTACACCAGGGGTTGGCAATCAGCCCCAGCATTTT
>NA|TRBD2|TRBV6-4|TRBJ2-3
CASSETGGPSSTDTQYF
TGTGCCAGCAGTGAAACGGGAGGCCCTTCCAGCACAGATACGCAGTATTTT
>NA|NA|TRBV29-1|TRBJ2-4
CSVEVAGQDIQYF
TGCAGCGTTGAAGTCGCAGGGCAGGACATTCAGTACTTC
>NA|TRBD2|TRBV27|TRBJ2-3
CASSLDHSGRSNTQYF
TGTGCCAGCAGTTTGGACCATAGCGGGAGGTCTAACACGCAGTATTTT
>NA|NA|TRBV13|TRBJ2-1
CASSFATGSSSYNEQFF
TGTGCCAGCAGCTTTGCCACGGGTAGTAGCTCCTACAATGAGCAGTTCTTC
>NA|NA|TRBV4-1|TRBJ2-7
CASSQDPGSYEQYF
TGCGCCAGCAGCCAAGATCCAGGGTCCTACGAGCAGTACTTC
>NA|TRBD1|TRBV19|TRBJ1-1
CASFPGGYTEAFF
TGTGCCAGTTTTCCAGGGGGTTACACTGAAGCTTTCTTT